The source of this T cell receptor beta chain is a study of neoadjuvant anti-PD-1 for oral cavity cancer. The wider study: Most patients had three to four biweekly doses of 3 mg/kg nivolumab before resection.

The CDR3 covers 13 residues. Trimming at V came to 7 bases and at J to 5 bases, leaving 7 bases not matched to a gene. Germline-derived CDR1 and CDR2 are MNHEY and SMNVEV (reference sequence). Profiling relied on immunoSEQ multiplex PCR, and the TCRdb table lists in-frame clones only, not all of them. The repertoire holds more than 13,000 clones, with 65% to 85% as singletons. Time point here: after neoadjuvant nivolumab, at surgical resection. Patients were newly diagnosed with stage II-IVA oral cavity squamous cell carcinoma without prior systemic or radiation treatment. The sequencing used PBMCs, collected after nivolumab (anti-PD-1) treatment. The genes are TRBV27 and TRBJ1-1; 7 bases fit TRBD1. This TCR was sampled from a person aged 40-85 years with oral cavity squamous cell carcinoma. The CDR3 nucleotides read TGTGCCAGCACGCCCCAGGGGGAGACTGAAGCTTTCTTT. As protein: CASTPQGETEAFF.